One and the same sample provided the 14 T cell receptor beta chains below, sequenced in a study of radiation and T cells in renal cell carcinoma. TCRdb's table, derived via immunoSEQ multiplex PCR, lists solely in-frame clones and lacks some. Of about 140,000 clones in the sample, roughly 83% were seen once. Indicated time point: baseline pretreatment blood. Described treatment: 15 Gy SBRT to primary tumor, nephrectomy 4 weeks later. This specimen was blood, taken from a patient whose treatment included radiotherapy and nephrectomy. These receptors came from a woman aged 45-59 years with renal cell carcinoma.

This clone was picked up a small number of times. The CDR3 DNA sequence: TGTGCCAGCAGTTCCCAGGGGGGCGCGAGTGGCTACACCTTC. It yields the protein CASSSQGGASGYTF. This chain links TRBV6-5 with TRBJ1-2, with 7 nucleotides matching TRBD1. The CDR3 loop spans 14 amino acids. V was clipped by 4 bases and J by 7 bases; unmatched bases: 9. Germline V gives CDR1 MNHEY, CDR2 SVGAGI.

The rearrangement uses TRBV5-1 and TRBJ1-5; a possible D gene is TRBD1 (5 bases). Trimming shortened V by 0 bases and J by 5 bases, and 9 bases separated the two germline ends. Germline V gene sequence: CDR1 SGHRS, CDR2 YFSETQ. The CDR3 has 14 amino acids. The chain's CDR3 is CASSLELGDQPQHF. DNA for the CDR3: TGCGCCAGCAGCTTGGAGTTGGGGGATCAGCCCCAGCATTTT.

The chain employs TRBV9 and TRBJ2-7; 7 bases align to TRBD1. The CDR3 totals 14 residues. CDR1 SGDLS and CDR2 YYNGEE come from the germline V gene. The V and J ends lost 5 bases and 1 base, in that order; junction bases with no gene match: 6. The CDR3 sequence: CASSIGTESYEQYF. CDR3 coding DNA: TGTGCCAGCAGTATAGGGACAGAGTCCTACGAGCAGTACTTC.

The chain combines TRBV15 with TRBJ1-6, with a weak D call TRBD1 (6 bases). Trimming pared 0 bases from V and 10 bases from J, leaving 13 bases between. Germline V lookup: CDR1 LNHNV, CDR2 YYDKDF (reference sequence). The CDR3 runs 15 residues. CDR3 bases: TGTGCCACCAGCAGAGATTACAGGGTAGAATCACCCCTCCACTTT. This encodes CATSRDYRVESPLHF.

The chain joins TRBV6-1 to TRBJ2-2; D gene unclear. V was trimmed by 6 bases and J by 3 bases, leaving 8 bases between them. Germline V gene data show CDR1 as MNHNS and CDR2 as SASEGT. CDR3 length: 13 amino acids. CDR3 nucleotide sequence: TGTGCCAGCAGCCTTTCTTACACCGGGGAGCTGTTTTTT. Its protein is CASSLSYTGELFF.

In DNA form, the CDR3 reads TGTGCCAGTAGGGGGGCTGGGAACACTGAAGCTTTCTTT. The encoded protein is CASRGAGNTEAFF. This chain connects TRBV19 to TRBJ1-1; weak D call: TRBD1 (6 bases). Trimming shortened V by 6 bases and J by 1 base, and 9 bases separated the two germline ends. The CDR3 has 13 residues. In germline, CDR1 is LNHDA, CDR2 SQIVND (reference sequence).

The chain couples TRBV7-2 to TRBJ2-4; TRBD1 agrees at 7 bases. Germline CDR1 and CDR2: SGHTA and FQGNSA. V was clipped by 7 bases and J by 12 bases; unmatched bases: 12. The CDR3 is 13 amino acids. The CDR3 sequence: CASTQGVLVNQYF. The CDR3, as DNA: TGTGCCAGCACCCAGGGGGTACTAGTGAATCAGTACTTC.

This clone has only a few counts. J is TRBJ2-2 and V is TRBV5-6; D perhaps matches TRBD2 (6 bases). The V gene lost 4 bases and the J gene lost 0 bases, with 10 bases spanning the gap. Germline V gene data show CDR1 as SGHDT and CDR2 as YYEEEE. CDR3 length: 15 residues. CDR3 in amino acids: CASSTPGANTGELFF. In nucleotides, the CDR3 is TGTGCCAGCAGCACACCGGGGGCGAACACCGGGGAGCTGTTTTTT.

The rearrangement joins TRBV18 to TRBJ1-2; TRBD1 agrees at 10 bases. In germline, CDR1 is KGHSH, CDR2 LQKENI. The CDR3 extends over 14 amino acids. V lost 4 bases and J lost 8; bases outside the gene matches: 7. The CDR3 spells CASSLRQGAWGYTF. The DNA for the CDR3 is TGTGCCAGCTCACTCCGACAGGGGGCGTGGGGCTACACCTTC. Looking up the rest from reference TRBV18 and TRBJ1-2 gives the full variable domain: NAGVMQNPRHLVRRRGQEARLRCSPMKGHSHVYWYRQLPEEGLKFMVYLQKENIIDESGMPKERFSAEFPKEGPSILRIQQVVRGDSAAYFCASSLRQGAWGYTFGSGTRLTVV.

The rearrangement links TRBV2 to TRBJ2-3; 11 bases map to TRBD2. Trimming at V came to 2 bases and at J to 4 bases, leaving 11 bases not matched to a gene. The length of the CDR3 is 18 residues. Germline lookup yields CDR1 SNHLY and CDR2 FYNNEI. The CDR3 here is CASSETVIAGGRADTQYF. The CDR3 nucleotides are TGTGCCAGCAGTGAAACGGTTATAGCGGGGGGGCGCGCAGATACGCAGTATTTT.

This chain links TRBV11-2 with TRBJ2-7; D not resolved. The CDR3 contains 13 residues. V lost 1 base to trimming and J lost 7 bases, with 11 bases between them. Germline V gene lookup returns CDR1 SGHAT and CDR2 FQNNGV. The CDR3 reads CASSLGLEWEQYF. The CDR3 coding sequence is TGTGCCAGCAGCTTAGGACTGGAATGGGAGCAGTACTTC.

On this clone: The CDR3 ends on some other residue instead of the conserved phenylalanine or tryptophan, so this is likely a read error. The limits of the CDR3 on the DNA are not certain, so only TCRdb's listed CDR3 is given. The rearrangement joins TRBV4-3 to TRBJ2-7. Germline loops: CDR1 LGHNA, CDR2 YSLEER. The CDR3 extends over 8 residues, inclusive of both ends. This chain's CDR3 is CASSQESP.

The rearrangement joins TRBV7-2 to TRBJ1-4; 7 bases are shared with TRBD1. V lost 4 bases to trimming and J lost 10 bases; unmatched junction nucleotides: 9. Germline V gives CDR1 SGHTA, CDR2 FQGNSA. The CDR3 length is 14 residues. CDR3 residues: CASSSGQIRGKLFF. CDR3 coding DNA: TGTGCCAGCAGCTCGGGACAGATTAGGGGAAAACTGTTTTTT.

The CDR3 sequence: CASRRAGGTDTQYF. CDR3 sequence (DNA): TGTGCCAGCAGGAGAGCGGGGGGCACAGATACGCAGTATTTT. The V call is TRBV7-2, the J call TRBJ2-3; 8 bases line up with TRBD2. The CDR3 sequence is 14 residues long. Germline V gene data show CDR1 as SGHTA and CDR2 as FQGNSA. With 6 bases clipped from V and 1 base from J, the junction kept 3 bases outside the gene matches. Variable domain in full (rest from reference TRBV7-2 and TRBJ2-3): GAGVSQSPSNKVTEKGKDVELRCDPISGHTALYWYRQSLGQGLEFLIYFQGNSAPDKSGLPSDRFSAERTGGSVSTLTIQRTQQEDSAVYLCASRRAGGTDTQYFGPGTRLTVL.